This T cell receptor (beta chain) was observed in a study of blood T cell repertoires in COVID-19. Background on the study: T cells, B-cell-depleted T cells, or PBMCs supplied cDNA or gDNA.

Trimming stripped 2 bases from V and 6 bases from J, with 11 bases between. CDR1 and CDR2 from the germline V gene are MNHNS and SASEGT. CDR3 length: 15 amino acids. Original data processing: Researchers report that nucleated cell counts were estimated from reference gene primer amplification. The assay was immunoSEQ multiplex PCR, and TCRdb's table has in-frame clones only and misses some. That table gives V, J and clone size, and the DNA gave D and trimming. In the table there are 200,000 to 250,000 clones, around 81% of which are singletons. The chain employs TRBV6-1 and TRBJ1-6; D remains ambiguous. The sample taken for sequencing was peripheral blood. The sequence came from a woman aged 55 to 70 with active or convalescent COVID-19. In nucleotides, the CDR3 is TGTGCCAGCAGTGAAAATTTACATTTTAATTCACCCCTCCACTTT. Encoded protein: CASSENLHFNSPLHF.